This record looks at one TCR beta chain sequence and its context. The diagnostic basis comprised clinical symptoms, serum thyroxine and TRAb, thyroid ultrasound and orbital computed tomography. The sample comes from a study of T cells in Graves' hyperthyroidism and ophthalmopathy. The germline V and J ends were trimmed by 5 bases and 7 bases, with 12 bases remaining between them. CDR1 ENHRY and CDR2 SYGVKD come from the germline V gene. This CDR3 contains 14 residues. Regions amplified from RNA transcripts were the TCR beta CDR3 regions. HTBI primers drove first-round RT-PCR of the TCR CDR3. TCRdb used MiXCR to reprocess the multiplex PCR reads, holding one entry per CDR3 protein. The sample holds around 540,000 distinct CDR3 sequences; about 43% are singletons and the top ten take roughly 8.2%.

The chain carries TRBV10-3 and TRBJ1-6; a weak D match, TRBD1 (5 bases). The TCR originated in a woman younger than 35 with Graves' hyperthyroidism. Sequences were obtained from peripheral blood or thyroid tissue (not recorded which). The CDR3 loop reads CAISLAGPNSPLHF. CDR3 sequence (DNA): TGTGCCATCAGTCTAGCGGGACCGAATTCACCCCTCCACTTT.